The entry below gives a single T cell receptor (beta chain) sequence along with its context. The repertoire was sequenced with immunoSEQ multiplex PCR; TCRdb's copy has only in-frame clones and lacks some. The sample consists of about 46,000 clones, around three quarters of them appearing once. Germline V lookup: CDR1 LNHDA, CDR2 SQIVND (reference sequence). The length of the CDR3 is 15 residues. Between the trimmed V and J ends, which lost 1 base and 2 bases, there was a span of 10 bases. This entry belongs to a study of a mutant IDH1 vaccine in newly diagnosed glioma. About the research overall: Former treatment meant radiotherapy, temozolomide, or both; the majority had gotten both.

Specified time point: baseline, week 1 (first vaccination visit). This sample's treatment: pre-vaccination baseline after standard-of-care therapy. There were new WHO grade 3 or 4 astrocytomas in the donors, and these were IDH1-mutant and ATRX-lost. The rearrangement uses TRBV19 and TRBJ2-3, with no clear D. This TCR was recovered from a woman between 40 and 55 years old with glioma. The source was PBMCs, collected from a glioma patient treated with radiotherapy, temozolomide or both. This chain's CDR3 is CASSIGVRYTDTQYF. DNA of the CDR3: TGTGCCAGTAGTATAGGGGTCAGATACACAGATACGCAGTATTTT.